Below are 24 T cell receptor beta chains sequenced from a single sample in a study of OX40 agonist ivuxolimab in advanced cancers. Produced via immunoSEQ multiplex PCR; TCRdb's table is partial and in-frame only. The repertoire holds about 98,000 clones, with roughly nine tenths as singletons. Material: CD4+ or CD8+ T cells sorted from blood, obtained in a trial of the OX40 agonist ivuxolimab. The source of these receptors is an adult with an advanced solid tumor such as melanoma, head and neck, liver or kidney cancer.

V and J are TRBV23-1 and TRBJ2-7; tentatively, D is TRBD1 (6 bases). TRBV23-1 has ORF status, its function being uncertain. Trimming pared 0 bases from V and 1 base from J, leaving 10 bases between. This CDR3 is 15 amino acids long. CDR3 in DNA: TGCGCCAGCAGTCAATCGCGGCAGGGGTCCTACGAGCAGTACGTC. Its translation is CASSQSRQGSYEQYV.

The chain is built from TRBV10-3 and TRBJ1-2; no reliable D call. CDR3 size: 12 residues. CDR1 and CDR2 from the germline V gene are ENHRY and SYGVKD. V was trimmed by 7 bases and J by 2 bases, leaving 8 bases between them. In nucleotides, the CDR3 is TGTGCCATCAAAGGGATCAACTATGGCTACACCTTC. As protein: CAIKGINYGYTF.

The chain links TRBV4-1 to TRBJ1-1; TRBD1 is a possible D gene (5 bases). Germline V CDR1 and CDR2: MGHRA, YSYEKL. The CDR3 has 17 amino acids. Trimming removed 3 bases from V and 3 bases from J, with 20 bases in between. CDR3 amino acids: CASSHPREGAFYTEAFF. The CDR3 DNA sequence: TGCGCCAGCAGCCACCCTCGGGAAGGGGCCTTCTACACTGAAGCTTTCTTT.

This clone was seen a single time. The DNA of the CDR3 is TGTGCCAGTAGTATCCAACATGGCAGGGGGGTTGAGCAGTTCTTC. Residues: CASSIQHGRGVEQFF. The chain recombines TRBV19 with TRBJ2-1, with a weak D call TRBD1 (7 bases). This CDR3 has 15 residues. The V end lost 3 bases, the J end lost 9 bases, and 18 bases lay between the germline ends. CDR1 is LNHDA and CDR2 is SQIVND in the germline V gene (reference sequence).

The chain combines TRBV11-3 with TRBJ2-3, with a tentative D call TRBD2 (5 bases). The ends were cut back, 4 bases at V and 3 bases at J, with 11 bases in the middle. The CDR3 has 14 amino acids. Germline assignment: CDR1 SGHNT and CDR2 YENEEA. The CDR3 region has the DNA TGTGCCAGCAGCTCGGATAGCGCTACAGATACGCAGTATTTT. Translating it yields CASSSDSATDTQYF.

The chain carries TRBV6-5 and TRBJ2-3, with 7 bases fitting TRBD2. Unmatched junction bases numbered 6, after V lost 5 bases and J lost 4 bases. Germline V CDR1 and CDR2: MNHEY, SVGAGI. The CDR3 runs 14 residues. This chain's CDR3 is CASSKVAGPDTQYF. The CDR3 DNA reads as TGTGCCAGCAGTAAAGTAGCGGGTCCAGATACGCAGTATTTT.

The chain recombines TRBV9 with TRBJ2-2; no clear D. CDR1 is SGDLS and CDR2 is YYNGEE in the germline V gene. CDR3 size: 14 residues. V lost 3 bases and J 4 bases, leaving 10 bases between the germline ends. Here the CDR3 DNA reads TGTGCCAGCAGCGCACGGCTGTTCACCGGGGAGCTGTTTTTT. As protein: CASSARLFTGELFF.

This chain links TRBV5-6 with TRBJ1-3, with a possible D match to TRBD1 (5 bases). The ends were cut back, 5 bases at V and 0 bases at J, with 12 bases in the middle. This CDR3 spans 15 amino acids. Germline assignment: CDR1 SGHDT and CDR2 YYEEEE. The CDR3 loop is CASSSTANSGNTIYF. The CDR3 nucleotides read TGTGCCAGCAGTTCGACAGCAAACTCTGGAAACACCATATATTTT.

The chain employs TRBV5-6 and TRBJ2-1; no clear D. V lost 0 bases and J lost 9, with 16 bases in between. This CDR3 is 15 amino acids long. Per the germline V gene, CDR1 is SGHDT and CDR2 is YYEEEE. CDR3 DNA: TGTGCCAGCAGCTTGGATGGTCCGGTTTTTCGTGAGCAGTTCTTC. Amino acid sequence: CASSLDGPVFREQFF.

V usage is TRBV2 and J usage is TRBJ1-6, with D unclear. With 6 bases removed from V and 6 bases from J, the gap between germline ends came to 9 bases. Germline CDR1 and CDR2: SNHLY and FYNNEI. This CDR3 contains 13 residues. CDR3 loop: CASRRAVNSPLHF. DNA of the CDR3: TGTGCCAGCAGGAGGGCGGTTAATTCACCCCTCCACTTT.

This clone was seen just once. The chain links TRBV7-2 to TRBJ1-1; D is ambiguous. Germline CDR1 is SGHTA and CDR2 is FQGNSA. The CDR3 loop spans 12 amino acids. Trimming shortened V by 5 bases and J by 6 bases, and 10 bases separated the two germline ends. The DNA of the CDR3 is TGTGCCAGCAGCCCAGGACCACCTGAAGCTTTCTTT. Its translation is CASSPGPPEAFF.

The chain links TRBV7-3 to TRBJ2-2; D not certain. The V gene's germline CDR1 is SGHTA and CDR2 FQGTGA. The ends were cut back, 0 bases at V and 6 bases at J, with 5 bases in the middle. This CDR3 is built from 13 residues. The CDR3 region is CASSLTRSGELFF. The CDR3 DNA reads TGTGCCAGCAGCTTAACCCGTTCCGGGGAGCTGTTTTTT.

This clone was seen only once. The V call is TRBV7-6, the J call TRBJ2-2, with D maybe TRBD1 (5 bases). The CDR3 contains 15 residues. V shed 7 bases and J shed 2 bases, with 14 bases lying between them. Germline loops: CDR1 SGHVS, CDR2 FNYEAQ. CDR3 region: CASTPGRVNTGELFF. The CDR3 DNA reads TGTGCCAGCACCCCCGGCAGGGTAAACACCGGGGAGCTGTTTTTT.

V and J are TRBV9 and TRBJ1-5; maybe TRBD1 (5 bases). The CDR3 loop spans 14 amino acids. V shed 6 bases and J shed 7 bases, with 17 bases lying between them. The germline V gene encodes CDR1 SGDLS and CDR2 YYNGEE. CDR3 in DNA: TGTGCCAGCAACACCCAGGGAGAAGGACAGCCCCAGCATTTT. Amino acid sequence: CASNTQGEGQPQHF. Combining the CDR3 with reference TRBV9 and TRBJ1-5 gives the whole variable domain DSGVTQTPKHLITATGQRVTLRCSPRSGDLSVYWYQQSLDQGLQFLIQYYNGEERAKGNILERFSAQQFPDLHSELNLSSLELGDSALYFCASNTQGEGQPQHFGDGTRLSIL.

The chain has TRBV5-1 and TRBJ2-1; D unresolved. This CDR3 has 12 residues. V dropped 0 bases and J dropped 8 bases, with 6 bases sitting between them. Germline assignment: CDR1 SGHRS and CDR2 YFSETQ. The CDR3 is CASSLGGYEQFF. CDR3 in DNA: TGCGCCAGCAGCTTGGGGGGTTATGAGCAGTTCTTC.

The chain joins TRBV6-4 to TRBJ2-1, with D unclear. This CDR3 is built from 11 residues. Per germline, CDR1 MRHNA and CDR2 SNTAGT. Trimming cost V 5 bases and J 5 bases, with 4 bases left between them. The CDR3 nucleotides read TGTGCCAGCAGTCCCAACAATGAGCAGTTCTTC. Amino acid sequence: CASSPNNEQFF.

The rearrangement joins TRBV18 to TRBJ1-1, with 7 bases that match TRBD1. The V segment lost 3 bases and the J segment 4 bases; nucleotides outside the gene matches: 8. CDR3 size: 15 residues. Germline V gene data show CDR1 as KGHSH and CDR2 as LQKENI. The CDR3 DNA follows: TGTGCCAGCTCACCCCCACAGGGGTACGGCACTGAAGCTTTCTTT. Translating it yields CASSPPQGYGTEAFF.

CDR3 region: CASLTSGRVSYEQYF. In DNA form, the CDR3 reads TGTGCCAGCCTGACTAGCGGGAGGGTGTCCTACGAGCAGTACTTC. The rearrangement links TRBV6-1 to TRBJ2-7; 14 nucleotides line up with TRBD2. Germline V CDR1 and CDR2: MNHNS, SASEGT. V was pared by 8 bases and J by 1 base, with 4 bases of the junction left unmatched. CDR3 length equals 15 residues.

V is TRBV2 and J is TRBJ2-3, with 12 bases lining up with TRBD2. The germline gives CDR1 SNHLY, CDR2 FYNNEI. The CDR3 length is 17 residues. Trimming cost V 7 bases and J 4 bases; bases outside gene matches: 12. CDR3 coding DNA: TGTGCCAGCAAGCTGGCTAGCGGGAGGGCCAGTTCAGATACGCAGTATTTT. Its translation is CASKLASGRASSDTQYF.

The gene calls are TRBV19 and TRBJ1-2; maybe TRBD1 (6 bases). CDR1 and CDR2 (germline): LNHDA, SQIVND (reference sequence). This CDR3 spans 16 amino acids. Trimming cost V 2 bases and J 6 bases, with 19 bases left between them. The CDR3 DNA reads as TGTGCCAGTAGTATAACCCCTTCGGGGGGGGCGAATGGCTACACCTTC. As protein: CASSITPSGGANGYTF.

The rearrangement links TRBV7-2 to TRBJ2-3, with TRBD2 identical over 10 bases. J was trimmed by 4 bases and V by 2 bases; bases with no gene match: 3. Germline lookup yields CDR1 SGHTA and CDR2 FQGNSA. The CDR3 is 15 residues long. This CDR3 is CASSLRLAGADTQYF. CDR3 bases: TGTGCCAGCAGCTTACGGCTAGCGGGAGCAGATACGCAGTATTTT.

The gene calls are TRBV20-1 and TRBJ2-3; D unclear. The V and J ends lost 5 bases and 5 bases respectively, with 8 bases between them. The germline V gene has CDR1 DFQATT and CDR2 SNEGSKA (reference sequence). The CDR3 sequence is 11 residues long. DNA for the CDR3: TGCAGTGCTCTCTCTCGAGATACGCAGTATTTT. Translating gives CSALSRDTQYF.

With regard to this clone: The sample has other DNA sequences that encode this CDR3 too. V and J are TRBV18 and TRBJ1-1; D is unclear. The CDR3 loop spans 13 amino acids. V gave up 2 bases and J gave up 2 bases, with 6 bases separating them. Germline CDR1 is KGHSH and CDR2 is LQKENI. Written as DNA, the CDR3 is TGTGCCAGCTCACCAGACGGCAACACTGAAGCTTTCTTT. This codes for CASSPDGNTEAFF.

The CDR3 region is CASTWGGEPNQPQHF. In DNA, the CDR3 is TGTGCCAGCACCTGGGGAGGGGAACCTAATCAGCCCCAGCATTTT. V is TRBV5-6 and J is TRBJ1-5; D might be TRBD1 (5 bases). The ends were cut back, 6 bases at V and 4 bases at J, with 17 bases in the middle. Germline CDR1 and CDR2: SGHDT and YYEEEE. CDR3 length equals 15 residues.